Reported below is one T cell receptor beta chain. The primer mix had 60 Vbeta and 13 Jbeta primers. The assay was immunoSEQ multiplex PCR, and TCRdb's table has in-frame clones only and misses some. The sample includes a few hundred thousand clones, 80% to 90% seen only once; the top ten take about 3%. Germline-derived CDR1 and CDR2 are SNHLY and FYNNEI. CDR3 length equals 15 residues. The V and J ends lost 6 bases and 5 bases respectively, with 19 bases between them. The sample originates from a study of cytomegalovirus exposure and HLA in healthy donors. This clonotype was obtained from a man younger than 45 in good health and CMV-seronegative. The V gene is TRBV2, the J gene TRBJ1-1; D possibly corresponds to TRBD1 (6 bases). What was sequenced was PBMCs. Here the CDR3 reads CASSDRDTPFTEAFF. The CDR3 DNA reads TGTGCCAGCAGCGACCGGGACACCCCGTTTACTGAAGCTTTCTTT.